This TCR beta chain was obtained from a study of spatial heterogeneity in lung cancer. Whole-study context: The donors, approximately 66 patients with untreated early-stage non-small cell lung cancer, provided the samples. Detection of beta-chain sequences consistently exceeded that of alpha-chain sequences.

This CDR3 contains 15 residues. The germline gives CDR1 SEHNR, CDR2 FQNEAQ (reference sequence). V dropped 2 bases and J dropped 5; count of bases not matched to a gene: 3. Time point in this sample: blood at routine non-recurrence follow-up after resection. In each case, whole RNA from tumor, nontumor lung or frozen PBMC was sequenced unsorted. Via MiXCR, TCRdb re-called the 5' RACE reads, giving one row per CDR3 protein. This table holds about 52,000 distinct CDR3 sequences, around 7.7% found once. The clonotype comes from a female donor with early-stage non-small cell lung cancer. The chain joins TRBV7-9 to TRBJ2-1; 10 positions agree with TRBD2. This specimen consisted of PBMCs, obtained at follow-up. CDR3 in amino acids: CASSLSGGADNEQFF. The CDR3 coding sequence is TGTGCCAGCAGCTTAAGCGGGGGGGCCGACAATGAGCAGTTCTTC. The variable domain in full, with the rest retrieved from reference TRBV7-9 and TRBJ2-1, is DTGVSQNPRHKITKRGQNVTFRCDPISEHNRLYWYRQTLGQGPEFLTYFQNEAQLEKSRLLSDRFSAERPKGSFSTLEIQRTEQGDSAMYLCASSLSGGADNEQFFGPGTRLTVL.